The present T cell receptor (beta chain) was sequenced within a study of blood T cells in healthy people across ages. Worth noting for this clonotype: The antigen remains undetermined. One end of the junction fails to match germline, which may point to a read error.

CDR1 SQVTM and CDR2 ANQGSEA come from the germline V gene. This CDR3 is built from 12 residues. Study-level results: When set beside aged donors, long-lived donors presented more naive CD4+ cells and higher diversity.

Samples each had at least 5.5 micrograms of total RNA extracted. For the second PCR, which ran for roughly 7 to 11 cycles, a sample-barcoded 5' primer and a J-beta primer mix were used. Each cDNA molecule, via a template-switch adaptor with 12 random nucleotides, was tagged. Each single sample gave us at least 3 million CDR3-containing paired-end reads. MiXCR, run by TCRdb on the 5' RACE reads, gives a single entry per CDR3 protein. The sample includes 1,500,000 or so distinct CDR3 sequences, around 55% of them seen just once. The receptor was isolated from a man between 18 and 29 years old in good health. Sequences were obtained from blood. The V gene is TRBV29-1, the J gene TRBJ1-2, with 7 bases fitting TRBD1. CDR3 sequence reads: CSVRDSRYGHTF. CDR3 DNA sequence: TGCAGCGTGCGGGACAGCCGCTATGGCCACACCTTC.